The sequence of this T cell receptor (beta chain) was determined in a study of blood T cell repertoires in COVID-19. About the study: Acute and convalescent COVID-19 samples came from the United States, Italy and Spain. PBMCs, B-cell-depleted T cells, or T cells provided the cDNA or gDNA that made up the material.

This clone was seen once. Authors' methods: Amplifying reference gene primers gave estimates of nucleated cell counts. TCRdb's table, derived via immunoSEQ multiplex PCR, lists solely in-frame clones and lacks some. V and J calls plus clone size are reproduced from that table; the DNA served to infer D and trimming. Of about 280,000 clones listed, 65% to 90% are singletons. Germline V lookup: CDR1 LGHDT, CDR2 YNNKEL (reference sequence). The CDR3 is made up of 15 amino acids. The V gene lost 0 bases and the J gene lost 5 bases, with 13 bases spanning the gap. Material for sequencing was peripheral blood. This sequence originates from a man aged 45-65 years with active or convalescent COVID-19. The rearrangement joins TRBV3-1 (or the pseudogene TRBV3-2) to TRBJ1-2; the D gene is possibly TRBD1 (5 bases). CDR3 in DNA: TGTGCCAGCAGCCAAGAACAGGCAGGGCGGTATGGCTACACCTTC. It is translated as CASSQEQAGRYGYTF.